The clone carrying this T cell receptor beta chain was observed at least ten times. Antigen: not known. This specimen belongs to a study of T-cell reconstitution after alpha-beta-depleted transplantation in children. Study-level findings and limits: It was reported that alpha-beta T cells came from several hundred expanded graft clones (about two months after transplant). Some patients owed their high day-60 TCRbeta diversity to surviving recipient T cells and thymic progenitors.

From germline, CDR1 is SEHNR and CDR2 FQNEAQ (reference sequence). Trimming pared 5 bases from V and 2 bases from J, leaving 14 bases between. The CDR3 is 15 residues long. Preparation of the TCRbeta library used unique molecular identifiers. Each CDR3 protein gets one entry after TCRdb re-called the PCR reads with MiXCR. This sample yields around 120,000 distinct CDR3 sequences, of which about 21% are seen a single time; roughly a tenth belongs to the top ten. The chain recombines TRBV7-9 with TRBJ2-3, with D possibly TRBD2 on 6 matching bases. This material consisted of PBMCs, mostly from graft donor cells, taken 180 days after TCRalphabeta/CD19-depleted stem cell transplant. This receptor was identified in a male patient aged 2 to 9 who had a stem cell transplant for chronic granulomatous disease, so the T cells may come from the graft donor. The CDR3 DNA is TGTGCCAGCAGCCCCCTGCGGGGAGCCACAGATACGCAGTATTTT. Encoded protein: CASSPLRGATDTQYF.